This entry lists 14 T cell receptor beta chains sequenced from one sample in a study of CD8 T cells in ankylosing spondylitis. General study findings and limits: In ankylosing spondylitis blood, a motif of roughly 8 highly homologous TCR beta variants appeared characteristic.

Their antigens are not known. TCRdb re-derived calls from the 5' RACE reads in MiXCR, one entry per CDR3 protein. Among about 440,000 distinct CDR3 sequences listed, 17% were seen once. The specimen sequenced was blood, either unsorted or a sorted T cell fraction (not recorded which). These receptors were obtained from a male donor with ankylosing spondylitis.

The chain is built from TRBV7-9 and TRBJ1-1; no definite D call. Trimming cost V 1 base and J 4 bases, with 10 bases left between them. The CDR3 totals 14 residues. The germline V gene has CDR1 SEHNR and CDR2 FQNEAQ (reference sequence). DNA of the CDR3: TGTGCCAGCAGCTTAGAGGGATGGGGCACTGAAGCTTTCTTT. As protein: CASSLEGWGTEAFF.

The chain is built from TRBV14 and TRBJ2-3, with TRBD2 matching over 11 bases. Germline-derived CDR1 and CDR2 are SGHDN and FVKESK. V was clipped by 1 base and J by 3 bases; unmatched bases: 6. The CDR3 loop spans 17 amino acids. The CDR3 is CASSQAVLAGVTDTQYF. For the CDR3, the DNA is TGTGCCAGCAGCCAAGCGGTACTAGCGGGAGTGACAGATACGCAGTATTTT.

This clonotype was seen many times. V gene TRBV7-3 combines with J gene TRBJ1-1; D gene uncertain. This CDR3 contains 13 residues. From germline, CDR1 is SGHTA and CDR2 FQGTGA. V dropped 3 bases and J dropped 3 bases, with 8 bases sitting between them. The CDR3 is CASSLTRYTEAFF. DNA for the CDR3: TGTGCCAGCAGCTTGACACGGTACACTGAAGCTTTCTTT.

The gene calls are TRBV7-9 and TRBJ2-1, with D maybe TRBD2 (5 bases). Per germline, CDR1 SEHNR and CDR2 FQNEAQ (reference sequence). CDR3 length equals 15 residues. The V gene lost 5 bases and the J gene lost 6 bases, with 17 bases spanning the gap. CDR3 sequence (DNA): TGTGCCAGCAGCCCGCGTTGGGGAGAACCCAATGAGCAGTTCTTC. It is translated as CASSPRWGEPNEQFF.

This clonotype was observed at least ten times. The V call is TRBV12-3 or TRBV12-4, the J call TRBJ1-5; D not resolved. The CDR3 loop spans 12 amino acids. V dropped 8 bases and J dropped 6 bases, with 11 bases sitting between them. CDR3 bases: TGTGCCAGCCGATTGATGGGTCAGCCCCAGCATTTT. This encodes CASRLMGQPQHF.

This clonotype was seen a few times. The chain recombines TRBV28 with TRBJ2-4; 7 bases line up with TRBD1. From germline, CDR1 is MDHEN and CDR2 SYDVKM. The CDR3 is 12 residues long. With 11 bases clipped from V and 5 bases from J, the junction kept 6 bases outside the gene matches. The CDR3 DNA reads TGTGCCCTCCGGGACAGCCAAAACATTCAGTACTTC. The encoded protein is CALRDSQNIQYF.

This chain joins TRBV7-3 and TRBJ2-1, with D tentatively TRBD1 (6 bases). The ends were cut back, 4 bases at V and 0 bases at J, with 13 bases in the middle. The CDR3 runs 16 residues. The germline CDR1 and CDR2 sequences are SGHTA and FQGTGA. The CDR3 DNA reads TGTGCCAGCAGCTCAACGACAGGCCGCTCCTACAATGAGCAGTTCTTC. Protein product: CASSSTTGRSYNEQFF.

This clonotype was picked up a small number of times. V gene TRBV6-1 combines with J gene TRBJ2-5; possible D gene TRBD1, 5 bases. Germline V CDR1 and CDR2: MNHNS, SASEGT. The CDR3 spans 14 residues. V lost 5 bases to trimming and J lost 3 bases, with 13 bases between them. CDR3 bases: TGTGCCAGCAGTAATCTGGGGCGTGAAGAGACCCAGTACTTC. It codes for CASSNLGREETQYF.

The rearrangement uses TRBV18 and TRBJ2-5, with 11 nucleotides matching TRBD1. The CDR3 is made up of 15 amino acids. V was pared by 5 bases and J by 7 bases, with 9 bases of the junction left unmatched. CDR1 is KGHSH and CDR2 is LQKENI in the germline V gene. CDR3 DNA: TGTGCCAGCTCAACAAAAGCCGGACAGGGGGCGACCCAGTACTTC. This sequence encodes CASSTKAGQGATQYF.

This chain joins TRBV7-2 and TRBJ1-3; TRBD1 is a possible D gene (6 bases). Germline values: CDR1 SGHTA, CDR2 FQGNSA. This CDR3 has 15 residues. V lost 1 base to trimming and J lost 7 bases, with 14 bases between them. The CDR3 is CASSLDTGARNTIYF. CDR3 bases: TGTGCCAGCAGCTTAGATACGGGGGCGCGGAACACCATATATTTT.

Many counts were recorded for this clonotype. This chain uses TRBV7-2 with TRBJ1-1, with D possibly matching TRBD1 (6 bases). The V and J ends lost 1 base and 3 bases respectively, with 9 bases between them. The length of the CDR3 is 14 residues. Germline V gives CDR1 SGHTA, CDR2 FQGNSA. This CDR3 reads CASSLVTGYTEAFF. CDR3 nucleotides: TGTGCCAGCAGCTTAGTTACAGGGTACACTGAAGCTTTCTTT.

This rearrangement joins TRBV29-1 to TRBJ1-2; possible D gene TRBD1, 6 bases. The CDR3 runs to 12 residues. The V gene's germline CDR1 is SQVTM and CDR2 ANQGSEA. The V gene lost 7 bases and the J gene lost 8 bases, with 17 bases spanning the gap. The CDR3 nucleotides are TGCAGCGCGGGTGGGGGGGCAGAAGGCTACACCTTC. Its protein product is CSAGGGAEGYTF.

This clonotype was seen more than once but under ten times. The chain has TRBV5-1 and TRBJ1-1; TRBD1 agrees at 8 bases. CDR1 and CDR2 (germline): SGHRS, YFSETQ. Germline trimming cut 0 bases from V and 5 bases from J; bases unmatched to any gene: 9. The CDR3 is 16 amino acids. As DNA, the CDR3 is TGCGCCAGCAGCTTGGTGGACAGGGCCCTAAGTACTGAAGCTTTCTTT. Its translation is CASSLVDRALSTEAFF.

This clonotype has a count of ten or more. The rearrangement links TRBV6-1 to TRBJ2-7; TRBD1 matches 10 bases. The junction had 3 bases not matched to a gene; V was cut back by 1 base and J by 3 bases. CDR3 length equals 15 residues. From germline, CDR1 is MNHNS and CDR2 SASEGT. The CDR3 region is CASSEGTGGFYEQYF. Here the CDR3 DNA reads TGTGCCAGCAGTGAAGGGACAGGGGGTTTCTACGAGCAGTACTTC.